Reported below is one T cell receptor (beta chain). Its target is unknown. The sample is drawn from a study of CD8 T cells in Susac syndrome. Study summary: The Susac syndrome patients were therapy-naive, on corticosteroids, or on intravenous immunoglobulin alone at blood draw. Study conclusions and caveats: CD4+ T cell repertoires in Susac syndrome exhibited no evidence of clonal expansion.

The CDR3 spans 16 residues. The V end lost 3 bases, the J end lost 4 bases, and 15 bases lay between the germline ends. Germline V gene sequence: CDR1 MDHEN, CDR2 SYDVKM. Reverse transcription of roughly 0.5 to 1 ug RNA was performed with random hexamers. Coverage of TCR beta CDR3 amplification by immunoSEQ multiplex PCR extended to 54 Vbeta and 13 Jbeta. Each CDR3 protein gets one entry after TCRdb re-called the immunoSEQ multiplex PCR reads with MiXCR. The sample lists over 140,000 distinct CDR3 sequences, just under 95% occurring once. Specimen: CD4+ T cells from PBMCs. This clonotype was obtained from a human donor with Susac syndrome. This chain connects TRBV28 to TRBJ2-2, with D perhaps given as TRBD1 or TRBD2 (6 bases each). The CDR3 loop is CASSFTWGAGTGELFF. The DNA of the CDR3 is TGTGCCAGCAGTTTTACGTGGGGGGCAGGCACCGGGGAGCTGTTTTTT.